A single sample gave rise to the 15 T cell receptor beta chains below, sequenced in a study of OX40 agonist ivuxolimab in advanced cancers. Some clones are missing from TCRdb's copy, which holds only in-frame ones; the method was immunoSEQ multiplex PCR. The sample includes about 44,000 clones, 91% of them seen just once. This sample comprised CD4+ or CD8+ T cells sorted from blood, obtained in a trial of the OX40 agonist ivuxolimab. The receptors here all came from an adult with an advanced solid tumor such as melanoma, head and neck, liver or kidney cancer.

This clone was detected once. The V and J genes are TRBV7-9 and TRBJ2-7; no definite D call. Germline V gene data show CDR1 as SEHNR and CDR2 as FQNEAQ (reference sequence). This CDR3 is 14 amino acids long. Trimming removed 0 bases from V and 3 bases from J, with 9 bases in between. The CDR3 loop is CASSLAPWGYEQYF. The DNA of the CDR3 is TGTGCCAGCAGCTTAGCCCCTTGGGGCTACGAGCAGTACTTC.

This chain joins TRBV9 and TRBJ2-2, with D hard to call. This CDR3 spans 14 amino acids. V lost 3 bases, J lost 2 bases, and 8 bases lay in between. Germline V gene sequence: CDR1 SGDLS, CDR2 YYNGEE. The chain's CDR3 is CASSAETNTGELFF. The DNA of the CDR3 is TGTGCCAGCAGCGCCGAGACAAACACCGGGGAGCTGTTTTTT.

The rearrangement uses TRBV9 and TRBJ2-3; 9 positions match TRBD1. V trimming: 0 bases; J trimming: 2 bases; junction bases outside the gene matches: 10. CDR3 length equals 18 residues. Germline V gives CDR1 SGDLS, CDR2 YYNGEE. CDR3 bases: TGTGCCAGCAGCGTAGCTTCGGGACAGGGAGCGCACACAGATACGCAGTATTTT. Protein: CASSVASGQGAHTDTQYF.

This chain connects TRBV27 to TRBJ1-1; 7 bases are a match to TRBD1. Trimming took 5 bases from V and 5 from J; bases not matched to a gene: 14. The CDR3 runs 16 residues. Germline V CDR1 and CDR2: MNHEY, SMNVEV (reference sequence). The CDR3 spells CASSPLRGGWVTEAFF. The CDR3 DNA reads as TGTGCCAGCAGTCCGCTTCGAGGGGGCTGGGTGACTGAAGCTTTCTTT.

The chain uses TRBV28 and TRBJ2-7, with TRBD2 identical over 7 bases. Trimming cost V 1 base and J 0 bases; bases outside gene matches: 3. Germline V CDR1 and CDR2: MDHEN, SYDVKM. The CDR3 totals 15 residues. The CDR3 DNA is TGTGCCAGCAGTTTATACGGCGGGAGCTCCTACGAGCAGTACTTC. Amino acid sequence: CASSLYGGSSYEQYF.

The chain employs TRBV6-5 and TRBJ2-3, with 9 bases aligning to TRBD1. The CDR3 sequence is 16 residues long. The germline V gene has CDR1 MNHEY and CDR2 SVGAGI. Trimming removed 0 bases from V and 8 bases from J; junction bases left unmatched: 9. For the CDR3, the DNA is TGTGCCAGCAGTTACTCAGCGGGACAGGGCAAGAGTACGCAGTATTTT. Translating gives CASSYSAGQGKSTQYF.

The V call is TRBV9, the J call TRBJ2-7; TRBD2 agrees at 10 bases. The germline V gene encodes CDR1 SGDLS and CDR2 YYNGEE. There are 16 residues in the CDR3. Losses at the gene ends were 0 bases for V and 3 bases for J; bases not matched to a gene: 6. This CDR3 is CASSVDPGLALYEQYF. The CDR3 coding sequence is TGTGCCAGCAGCGTAGATCCGGGACTAGCGCTCTACGAGCAGTACTTC.

This clone was seen a single time. CDR3 in amino acids: CAVSIDTQYF. CDR3 DNA sequence: TGTGCAGTCTCGATAGATACGCAGTATTTT. V gene TRBV28 combines with J gene TRBJ2-3; D is unresolved. In germline, CDR1 is MDHEN, CDR2 SYDVKM. The CDR3 spans 10 residues.

The rearrangement uses TRBV6-1 and TRBJ1-2; D call uncertain. Germline CDR1 MNHNS, CDR2 SASEGT. Between the trimmed V and J ends, which lost 1 base and 5 bases, there was a span of 8 bases. The CDR3 loop spans 13 amino acids. CDR3 coding DNA: TGTGCCAGCAGTGAAGGGTCTCAGTATGGCTACACCTTC. Its translation: CASSEGSQYGYTF.

This clone has a single count. The V call is TRBV9, the J call TRBJ2-1; D is perhaps TRBD2 (6 bases). The germline CDR1 and CDR2 sequences are SGDLS and YYNGEE. This CDR3 region has 15 residues. Trimming shortened V by 0 bases and J by 3 bases, and 10 bases separated the two germline ends. The CDR3 sequence is CASSVGVGGYNEQFF. CDR3 bases: TGTGCCAGCAGCGTAGGGGTGGGAGGCTACAATGAGCAGTTCTTC.

The gene calls are TRBV7-2 and TRBJ2-1; TRBD2 matches 12 bases. With V trimmed by 3 bases and J by 4 bases, 7 bases remained unmatched. The CDR3 loop spans 17 amino acids. Germline CDR1 is SGHTA and CDR2 is FQGNSA. As DNA, the CDR3 is TGTGCCAGCAGCTTCTCTAGGACTAGCGGGAAATACAATGAGCAGTTCTTC. Translation: CASSFSRTSGKYNEQFF.

The CDR3: CASSATEGRLAGTGELFF. In DNA, the CDR3 is TGTGCCAGCAGCGCCACCGAGGGGCGGCTAGCGGGAACCGGGGAGCTGTTTTTT. V usage is TRBV9 and J usage is TRBJ2-2; 9 positions agree with TRBD2. After removal of 3 bases from V and 5 bases from J, the junction contained 14 bases not matched to a gene. The CDR3 loop spans 18 amino acids. CDR1 and CDR2 (germline): SGDLS, YYNGEE.

A single count supports this clone. The chain combines TRBV5-1 with TRBJ2-1; D possibly corresponds to TRBD1 (7 bases). The CDR3 consists of 15 residues. Deletions cut 1 base from V and 5 bases from J, with 13 bases between. The V gene's germline CDR1 is SGHRS and CDR2 YFSETQ. The CDR3 spells CASSLQGGWNNEQFF. In nucleotides, the CDR3 is TGCGCCAGCAGCTTGCAGGGGGGTTGGAACAATGAGCAGTTCTTC.

J is TRBJ1-5 and V is TRBV5-6; no firm D call. Trimming took 0 bases from V and 6 from J, leaving 10 bases between them. Germline V gene lookup returns CDR1 SGHDT and CDR2 YYEEEE. The CDR3 has 14 amino acids. The DNA for the CDR3 is TGTGCCAGCAGCTTGGGGGGTCGTCGTCAGCCCCAGCATTTT. It encodes CASSLGGRRQPQHF.

This clone was recorded once. This chain joins TRBV27 and TRBJ2-1, with TRBD2 identical over 12 bases. The trim removed 4 bases at V and 4 bases at J, leaving 2 bases unmatched. This CDR3 is 15 amino acids long. Germline loops: CDR1 MNHEY, CDR2 SMNVEV (reference sequence). CDR3 in amino acids: CASSWLAGGYNEQFF. In DNA, the CDR3 is TGTGCCAGCAGTTGGCTAGCGGGAGGGTACAATGAGCAGTTCTTC.